This TCR beta chain was found in a study of blood T cell repertoires in COVID-19. Profiling relied on immunoSEQ multiplex PCR, and the TCRdb table lists in-frame clones only, not all of them. The sample consists of more than 350,000 clones, approximately 87% of them appearing once. The CDR3 extends over 17 amino acids. After removal of 2 bases from V and 1 base from J, the junction contained 5 bases not matched to a gene. The V gene's germline CDR1 is SEHNR and CDR2 FQNEAQ (reference sequence). Sequenced sample: PBMCs or T cells enriched from blood (not recorded which). The TCR sequence derives from a woman aged 45 to 65 who had recovered from COVID-19. This chain connects TRBV7-9 to TRBJ2-2; 9 nucleotides match TRBD1. The CDR3 here is CASSLRDRDKNTGELFF. In DNA, the CDR3 is TGTGCCAGCAGCTTACGGGACAGGGACAAGAACACCGGGGAGCTGTTTTTT.